In this sample, the clone carrying this T cell receptor beta chain turned up a few times. Germline CDR1 reads LGHNA; CDR2 reads YNFKEQ. The CDR3 loop spans 17 amino acids. Trimming removed 3 bases from V and 14 bases from J, with 26 bases in between. This specimen comes from a study of blood T cell repertoires in COVID-19. Across the whole study: Sample material is recorded as cDNA or gDNA derived from T cells, B-cell-depleted T cells, or PBMCs.

Per the original data handling: Researchers report that nucleated cell counts were estimated from reference gene primer amplification. Here immunoSEQ multiplex PCR was the method, and the copy in TCRdb shows in-frame clones only, minus some. The V and J calls and clone size were taken over from that table, and D and trimming were inferred from the DNA. The table includes about 140,000 clones, approximately 90% detected once. The source is a woman of 80 years or more with acute or convalescent COVID-19. The rearrangement joins TRBV4-2 to TRBJ1-6, with D possibly TRBD1 on 6 matching bases. Sample: peripheral blood. The DNA for the CDR3 is TGTGCCAGCAGCCAGGGGGGGGCGGGGCCCGCGTTAGGAGCCCTCCACTTT. Its translation is CASSQGGAGPALGALHF.